This T cell receptor beta chain is from a study of cytomegalovirus exposure and HLA in healthy donors. Study-wide points: Three chains linked to CMV were shown in vitro to be specific for CMV antigens. Diagnosis of cytomegalovirus status made by the classifier reportedly showed high specificity and sensitivity. Researchers had no immune exposure information except CMV serostatus available. It was in a later analysis that TCR association rates were seen to vary by HLA locus, highest for DRB1 and lowest for HLA-C.

Looked up from germline, CDR1 is MNHNS and CDR2 is SASEGT. The CDR3 is 15 amino acids. V shed 5 bases and J 4 bases; nucleotides not matched to a gene: 11. The PCR employed 60 Vbeta primers together with 13 Jbeta primers. The data were produced by immunoSEQ multiplex PCR, yet TCRdb's version contains in-frame clones alone and is incomplete. Among more than 80,000 clones listed, 55% to 75% were seen once. Concerning this clone itself: Its antigen is unidentified.

The V gene is TRBV6-1, the J gene TRBJ2-7; 7 bases line up with TRBD2. The sequence was collected from a man aged 55-75 years in good health and CMV-seronegative. The sample comprised PBMCs. CDR3 in DNA: TGTGCCAGCAGTTCTCTCCCCGCTAGCGGATACGAGCAGTACTTC. Its protein is CASSSLPASGYEQYF.